A selection of T cell receptor beta chains follows, all from one sample in a study of T cells in tumors and immune-related adverse events. Sequenced by immunoSEQ multiplex PCR; TCRdb stores in-frame clones only, minus some. The profile shows around 22,000 clones, around nine tenths of them singletons. The sequencing used lymph node tissue, collected from a patient treated with anti-PD-1 therapy. The receptors shown here come from a female donor with metastatic renal cell carcinoma. The CDR3 runs from the conserved cysteine through the conserved F or W. D genes are given only for firm matches. The size field is filled for only some rows; it gives once, few, many or a size class.

>TRBV7-9|NA|TRBJ1-1|large
CASSSAGHLNTEAFF
TGTGCCAGCAGCTCAGCGGGACACCTGAACACTGAAGCTTTCTTT
>TRBV2|NA|TRBJ1-2|once
CASSFVPRNGYTF
TGTGCCAGCAGTTTTGTCCCTAGGAATGGCTACACCTTC
>TRBV5-8|TRBD1|TRBJ1-1|once
CASSYDRGGVIRTEAFF
TGTGCCAGCAGCTATGACAGGGGGGGTGTTATCAGGACTGAAGCTTTCTTT
>TRBV18|NA|TRBJ2-5|few
CASSRGGGETQYF
TGTGCCAGCTCACGCGGGGGCGGCGAGACCCAGTACTTC
>TRBV2|TRBD1|TRBJ1-2|NA
CASIFRQGTTF
TGTGCCAGCATATTCCGACAGGGCACCACCTTC
>TRBV5-4|NA|TRBJ1-6|NA
CASSPFGGTVSPLHF
TGTGCCAGCAGCCCCTTTGGGGGTACAGTTTCACCCCTCCACTTT
>TRBV15|NA|TRBJ2-6|once
CATSRDAFSGANVLTF
TGTGCCACCAGCAGAGATGCCTTCTCTGGGGCCAACGTCCTGACTTTC
>TRBV7-2|TRBD2|TRBJ2-7|NA
CASSLLAGGPYEQYF
TGTGCCAGCAGCTTACTAGCGGGGGGCCCCTACGAGCAGTACTTC
>TRBV9|NA|TRBJ2-5|NA
CASSAKETQYF
TGTGCCAGCAGCGCGAAAGAGACCCAGTACTTC
>TRBV5-6|TRBD1|TRBJ2-5|once
CASSYGTGGLQETQYF
TGTGCCAGCAGCTATGGGACAGGGGGGTTACAAGAGACCCAGTACTTC
>TRBV11-2|NA|TRBJ2-7|NA
CASSFGGTHYEQYF
TGTGCCAGCAGCTTCGGCGGGACACACTACGAGCAGTACTTC
>TRBV7-2|NA|TRBJ2-5|few
CASSPRETQYF
TGTGCCAGCAGCCCCCGGGAGACCCAGTACTTC
>TRBV14|NA|TRBJ1-6|once
CASSQLQLNSPLHF
TGTGCCAGCAGCCAACTACAGTTAAATTCACCCCTCCACTTT
>TRBV27|NA|TRBJ1-4|NA
CASSFSGFEKLFF
TGTGCCAGCAGTTTCTCAGGGTTCGAAAAACTGTTTTTT
>TRBV5-4|NA|TRBJ2-5|NA
CASSLRVAEQETQYF
TGTGCCAGCAGCTTAAGAGTTGCGGAGCAAGAGACCCAGTACTTC
>TRBV5-6|TRBD1|TRBJ1-1|NA
CASSLTGGVTEAFF
TGTGCCAGCAGCTTAACAGGGGGCGTCACTGAAGCTTTCTTT
>TRBV14|NA|TRBJ2-5|NA
CASSHSGASRETQYF
TGTGCCAGCAGCCATTCAGGGGCGTCGAGAGAGACCCAGTACTTC
>TRBV7-8|TRBD2|TRBJ2-7|NA
CASSFKLAGEPLYEQYF
TGTGCCAGCAGCTTTAAACTAGCGGGAGAACCCCTCTACGAGCAGTACTTC
>TRBV2|NA|TRBJ1-5|NA
CASSELYSNQPQHF
TGTGCCAGCAGTGAGTTGTATAGCAATCAGCCCCAGCATTTT
>TRBV5-6|TRBD1|TRBJ2-7|few
CASSRGQGRYEQYF
TGTGCCAGCAGCAGGGGACAGGGAAGGTACGAGCAGTACTTC
>TRBV10-2|TRBD1|TRBJ2-5|NA
CASSSGQGMGETQYF
TGCGCCAGCAGCTCTGGACAGGGCATGGGAGAGACCCAGTACTTC
>TRBV9|TRBD1|TRBJ2-2|NA
CASSVSGQGGGELFF
TGTGCCAGCAGCGTATCGGGACAGGGTGGCGGGGAGCTGTTTTTT
>TRBV12-5|NA|TRBJ2-2|NA
CASGLYSGNTGELFF
TGTGCTAGTGGTTTATATTCGGGAAACACCGGGGAGCTGTTTTTT
>TRBV5-5|NA|TRBJ2-1|NA
CASSLFPYNEQFF
TGTGCCAGCAGCTTGTTCCCCTACAATGAGCAGTTCTTC
>TRBV30|NA|TRBJ1-5|NA
CAWSVGGAPNQPQHF
TGTGCCTGGAGCGTAGGGGGGGCCCCCAATCAGCCCCAGCATTTT
>TRBV7-7|NA|TRBJ1-5|NA
CASSGRQSNQPQHF
TGTGCCAGCAGCGGCCGACAGAGCAATCAGCCCCAGCATTTT
>TRBV14|NA|TRBJ2-7|NA
CASSQDLEGGYEQYF
TGTGCCAGCAGCCAAGATTTAGAGGGAGGTTACGAGCAGTACTTC
>TRBV29-1|NA|TRBJ1-2|NA
CSVEAGEGYTF
TGCAGCGTTGAAGCGGGGGAAGGCTACACCTTC
>TRBV10-1|NA|TRBJ2-7|NA
CASSAGQGPYEQYF
TGCGCCAGCAGTGCCGGCCAGGGACCCTACGAGCAGTACTTC
>TRBV2|NA|TRBJ2-7|NA
CASSRNHYEQYF
TGTGCCAGCAGTCGAAACCACTACGAGCAGTACTTC
>TRBV2|TRBD1|TRBJ1-2|NA
CASRDRARDYGYTF
TGTGCCAGCAGAGACAGGGCCCGGGACTATGGCTACACCTTC
>TRBV5-1|TRBD2|TRBJ2-1|NA
CASSSSGGDYNEQFF
TGCGCCAGCAGCTCTAGCGGGGGGGACTACAATGAGCAGTTCTTC
>TRBV11-3|TRBD2|TRBJ2-7|NA
CASSLAGGPTHEQYF
TGTGCCAGCAGTCTAGCGGGAGGGCCTACCCACGAGCAGTACTTC
>TRBV7-2|TRBD2|TRBJ2-7|NA
CASSLGLARSYEQYF
TGTGCCAGCAGCTTAGGACTAGCGCGCTCCTACGAGCAGTACTTC
>TRBV28|TRBD1|TRBJ2-7|NA
CASRKQGIYEQYF
TGTGCCAGCAGGAAACAGGGGATCTACGAGCAGTACTTC
>TRBV4-2|TRBD1|TRBJ1-2|once
CASSQTPAGGNYGYTF
TGTGCCAGCAGCCAAACCCCGGCAGGGGGTAACTATGGCTACACCTTC
>TRBV28|NA|TRBJ2-2|NA
CASSLDELTGELFF
TGTGCCAGCAGCCTGGACGAACTCACCGGGGAGCTGTTTTTT
>TRBV7-9|NA|TRBJ2-3|NA
CASSNFRGAGTDTQYF
TGTGCCAGCAGCAATTTTCGGGGGGCAGGCACAGATACGCAGTATTTT
>TRBV7-2|TRBD2|TRBJ2-7|NA
CASSLVLAGLSEQYF
TGTGCCAGCAGCTTAGTCCTAGCGGGACTTAGCGAGCAGTACTTC
>TRBV2|TRBD2|TRBJ2-5|NA
CASSARGGFQETQYF
TGTGCCAGCAGTGCTCGCGGGGGGTTCCAAGAGACCCAGTACTTC
>TRBV28|NA|TRBJ2-7|NA
CASSYLYEQYF
TGTGCCAGCAGTTACTTGTACGAGCAGTACTTC
>TRBV1|NA|TRBJ1-1|NA
CTSSQDGGGAFF
TGCACCAGCAGCCAAGATGGAGGTGGCGCTTTCTTT
>TRBV6-5|TRBD2|TRBJ2-3|NA
CASSYAGGSGDPQYF
TGTGCCAGCAGTTACGCGGGGGGGAGCGGCGACCCGCAGTATTTT
>TRBV28|TRBD1|TRBJ2-7|NA
CASSLPSRPGQDNYEQYF
TGTGCCAGCAGTTTGCCCTCGCGGCCGGGACAGGACAACTACGAGCAGTACTTC
>TRBV7-6|TRBD1|TRBJ1-1|once
CASSWTRDRGDPRRTEAFF
TGTGCCAGCAGCTGGACCCGGGACAGGGGGGACCCACGGCGAACTGAAGCTTTCTTT
>TRBV7-2|NA|TRBJ2-4|NA
CASSLAWGSKNIQYF
TGTGCCAGCAGCTTAGCTTGGGGTTCCAAAAACATTCAGTACTTC
>TRBV5-1|NA|TRBJ2-7|NA
CASSLQGLGEQYF
TGCGCCAGCAGCTTGCAGGGTTTAGGCGAGCAGTACTTC
>TRBV11-3|NA|TRBJ2-5|NA
CASSLGRAIETQYF
TGTGCCAGCAGCTTAGGCAGGGCTATAGAGACCCAGTACTTC
>TRBV5-1|NA|TRBJ2-1|NA
CASSLGLDYNEQFF
TGCGCCAGCAGCTTGGGACTAGACTACAATGAGCAGTTCTTC
>TRBV12-5|TRBD2|TRBJ2-1|NA
CASGSPRGGRDNEQFF
TGTGCTAGTGGCTCCCCCCGCGGGGGTCGCGACAATGAGCAGTTCTTC
>TRBV11-2|TRBD2|TRBJ2-7|once
CASSQGTSGISYEQYF
TGTGCCAGCAGCCAGGGGACTAGCGGGATTTCCTACGAGCAGTACTTC
>TRBV18|NA|TRBJ2-1|once
CASSPGEVYYNEQFF
TGTGCCAGCTCACCGGGCGAGGTGTACTACAATGAGCAGTTCTTC
>TRBV30|NA|TRBJ2-1|NA
CAWNPGGSNEQFF
TGTGCCTGGAACCCTGGGGGGTCGAATGAGCAGTTCTTC
>TRBV7-2|NA|TRBJ1-1|NA
CASSLGGGAITAFF
TGTGCCAGCAGCTTAGGTGGGGGGGCTATCACAGCTTTCTTT
>TRBV11-2|NA|TRBJ2-7|NA
CASSLAADGRVLHEQYF
TGTGCCAGCAGCTTAGCGGCGGACGGACGGGTCCTTCACGAGCAGTACTTC
>TRBV4-1|NA|TRBJ2-4|few
CASSPRTALNIQYF
TGCGCCAGCAGCCCCCGGACAGCCTTAAACATTCAGTACTTC
>TRBV4-3|TRBD1|TRBJ1-6|NA
CASSQGTGGSPLHF
TGCGCCAGCAGCCAGGGGACAGGAGGTTCACCCCTCCACTTT